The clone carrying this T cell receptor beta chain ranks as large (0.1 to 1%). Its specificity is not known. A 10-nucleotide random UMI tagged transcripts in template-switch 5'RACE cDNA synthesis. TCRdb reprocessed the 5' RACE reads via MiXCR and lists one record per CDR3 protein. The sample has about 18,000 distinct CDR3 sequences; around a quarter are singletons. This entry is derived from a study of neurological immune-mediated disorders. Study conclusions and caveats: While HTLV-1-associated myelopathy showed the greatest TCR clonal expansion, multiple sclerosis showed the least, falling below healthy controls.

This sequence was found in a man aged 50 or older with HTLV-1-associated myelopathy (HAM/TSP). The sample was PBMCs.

Here the CDR3 DNA reads TGCAGTGCTAGAGATAATGCGCAAACCCGGACGGAGACCCAGTACTTC. This sequence encodes CSARDNAQTRTETQYF. The chain joins TRBV20-1 to TRBJ2-5; D call uncertain. CDR1 is DFQATT, CDR2 SNEGSKA, per germline (reference sequence). The CDR3 runs to 16 residues. V lost 0 bases and J lost 5, with 19 bases in between.